Presented here are 20 T cell receptor beta chains from one specimen sequenced in a study of cytomegalovirus exposure and HLA in healthy donors. Primers for the PCR totalled 60 Vbeta and 13 Jbeta. Assay: immunoSEQ multiplex PCR; the TCRdb copy retains only in-frame clones and omits some. The data hold fewer than 200,000 clones, with around three quarters observed a single time. Sequences were obtained from PBMCs. The receptors come from a woman aged 40 to 50 in good health and CMV-seronegative.

The count of this clone is one. The chain carries TRBV5-1 and TRBJ2-5, with TRBD2 as a possible D gene (6 bases). The CDR3 is made up of 13 amino acids. V was pared by 3 bases and J by 3 bases, with 9 bases between. The germline V gene has CDR1 SGHRS and CDR2 YFSETQ. The CDR3 region has the DNA TGCGCCAGCAGCTCGGAGGGAAAAGAGACCCAGTACTTC. Translating it yields CASSSEGKETQYF.

V gene TRBV29-1 combines with J gene TRBJ1-3, with a possible D match to TRBD1 (6 bases). CDR1 is SQVTM, CDR2 ANQGSEA, per germline. The CDR3 spans 14 residues. V was pared by 5 bases and J by 2 bases, with 13 bases between. The CDR3 coding sequence is TGCAGCGTTAATCAGGGGCCAACTGGAAACACCATATATTTT. It translates to CSVNQGPTGNTIYF.

This chain joins TRBV4-2 and TRBJ1-2; no clear D gene. V was cut by 4 bases and J by 6 bases, with 12 bases left in between. Germline loops: CDR1 LGHNA, CDR2 YNFKEQ. CDR3 length: 13 residues. CDR3 bases: TGTGCCAGCAGCCCAAGATATGAGGATGGCTACACCTTC. Protein product: CASSPRYEDGYTF.

CDR3 sequence: CASSPSGNTIYF. The CDR3 DNA follows: TGTGCCAGCAGCCCGAGTGGAAACACCATATATTTT. The chain employs TRBV11-2 and TRBJ1-3, with unresolved D. The CDR3 contains 12 residues. Germline loops: CDR1 SGHAT, CDR2 FQNNGV. The V and J ends lost 5 bases and 3 bases respectively, with 5 bases between them.

V gene TRBV15 combines with J gene TRBJ1-5; 7 bases line up with TRBD1. Trimming at V came to 3 bases and at J to 10 bases, leaving 6 bases not matched to a gene. This CDR3 region has 13 residues. Germline V lookup: CDR1 LNHNV, CDR2 YYDKDF (reference sequence). The CDR3 DNA reads as TGTGCCACCAGCAGGGGGCGGACAGGTCCCCAGCATTTT. It codes for CATSRGRTGPQHF.

The count of this clone is one. The rearrangement uses TRBV29-1 and TRBJ1-2; weak D call: TRBD1 (5 bases). The CDR3 covers 13 residues. The V gene lost 6 bases and the J gene lost 6 bases, with 17 bases spanning the gap. Germline CDR1 is SQVTM and CDR2 is ANQGSEA. The CDR3 region has the DNA TGCAGCGTCCCTGCGCAGGGAATGGATGGCTACACCTTC. Translation: CSVPAQGMDGYTF.

The chain joins TRBV6-6 to TRBJ1-4; D unresolved. The CDR3 is 11 amino acids. Trimming shortened V by 6 bases and J by 7 bases, and 6 bases separated the two germline ends. The germline gives CDR1 MNHNY, CDR2 SVGAGI (reference sequence). The CDR3 spells CASSLSEKLFF. CDR3 nucleotide sequence: TGTGCCAGCAGCCTCAGTGAAAAACTGTTTTTT.

The gene calls are TRBV11-2 and TRBJ2-5, with TRBD2 as a possible D gene (5 bases). Trimming took off 5 bases at V and 6 bases at J, with 22 bases between the two ends. The CDR3 is made up of 16 amino acids. In germline, CDR1 is SGHAT, CDR2 FQNNGV. CDR3 protein: CASSPLRLLGSQTQYF. As DNA, the CDR3 is TGTGCCAGCAGCCCCCTGAGACTACTTGGCAGTCAGACCCAGTACTTC.

The rearrangement links TRBV2 to TRBJ1-2, with unresolved D. The germline V gene has CDR1 SNHLY and CDR2 FYNNEI. V lost 4 bases and J lost 8, with 11 bases in between. The CDR3 is made up of 12 amino acids. This chain's CDR3 is CASSVEGLGYTF. DNA for the CDR3: TGTGCCAGCAGTGTGGAGGGATTGGGCTACACCTTC.

The sample holds a few counts of this clone. This chain links TRBV29-1 with TRBJ1-1, with D hard to call. The V and J ends lost 7 bases and 6 bases respectively, with 9 bases between them. The germline V gene has CDR1 SQVTM and CDR2 ANQGSEA. This CDR3 spans 10 amino acids. The CDR3 DNA reads as TGCAGCGCTTCGGAGGCTGAAGCTTTCTTT. Residues: CSASEAEAFF. Combining the CDR3 with reference TRBV29-1 and TRBJ1-1 gives the whole variable domain SAVISQKPSRDICQRGTSLTIQCQVDSQVTMMFWYRQQPGQSLTLIATANQGSEATYESGFVIDKFPISRPNLTFSTLTVSNMSPEDSSIYLCSASEAEAFFGQGTRLTVV.

The chain is built from TRBV19 and TRBJ2-7; TRBD2 agrees at 9 bases. With 7 bases clipped from V and 6 bases from J, the junction kept 7 bases outside the gene matches. CDR1 LNHDA and CDR2 SQIVND come from the germline V gene (reference sequence). This CDR3 has 13 residues. The chain's CDR3 is CASIVRGGGEQYF. The CDR3 DNA reads TGTGCCAGTATCGTGCGGGGGGGCGGCGAGCAGTACTTC.

The rearrangement links TRBV19 to TRBJ1-5; 7 positions agree with TRBD1. Germline trimming cut 11 bases from V and 2 bases from J; bases unmatched to any gene: 15. The CDR3 is 16 amino acids. Germline-derived CDR1 and CDR2 are LNHDA and SQIVND (reference sequence). The CDR3 DNA reads as TGTGCCTCAAACTCAGGGGGGTTTTCGGGCAATCAGCCCCAGCATTTT. This translates into CASNSGGFSGNQPQHF.

The chain is built from TRBV4-1 and TRBJ1-1, with 10 bases matching TRBD1. The J segment lost 1 base and the V segment lost 3 bases, leaving 5 bases of the junction unmatched. The CDR3 is 16 residues long. Germline V gene sequence: CDR1 MGHRA, CDR2 YSYEKL. In DNA, the CDR3 is TGCGCCAGCAGCCACCACCGACAGGGGGCGAACACTGAAGCTTTCTTT. Amino acids: CASSHHRQGANTEAFF.

A single count supports this clone. V gene TRBV2 combines with J gene TRBJ1-2; D may be TRBD1 (6 bases). V was cut by 0 bases and J by 6 bases, with 20 bases left in between. The CDR3 has 17 amino acids. The germline V gene encodes CDR1 SNHLY and CDR2 FYNNEI. The CDR3 DNA sequence: TGTGCCAGCAGTGAAGCCCGTAGCCAAGGGGGGGGGAATGGCTACACCTTC. Its protein product is CASSEARSQGGGNGYTF. The variable domain in full, with the rest retrieved from reference TRBV2 and TRBJ1-2, is EPEVTQTPSHQVTQMGQEVILRCVPISNHLYFYWYRQILGQKVEFLVSFYNNEISEKSEIFDDQFSVERPDGSNFTLKIRSTKLEDSAMYFCASSEARSQGGGNGYTFGSGTRLTVV.

The chain links TRBV9 to TRBJ2-7; 8 bases fit TRBD2. Looked up from germline, CDR1 is SGDLS and CDR2 is YYNGEE. Trimming cost V 0 bases and J 3 bases; bases outside gene matches: 5. This CDR3 spans 15 amino acids. CDR3 loop: CASSVAAGGNYEQYF. The CDR3 region has the DNA TGTGCCAGCAGCGTAGCGGCGGGAGGAAACTACGAGCAGTACTTC.

The rearrangement joins TRBV29-1 to TRBJ2-3; D is possibly TRBD1 (5 bases). This CDR3 has 13 amino acids. The germline CDR1 and CDR2 sequences are SQVTM and ANQGSEA. The V gene lost 4 bases and the J gene lost 4 bases, with 12 bases spanning the gap. The CDR3 reads CSVGGRAADTQYF. CDR3 in DNA: TGCAGCGTTGGTGGCAGGGCGGCAGATACGCAGTATTTT.

The chain uses TRBV29-1 and TRBJ2-2; D perhaps matches TRBD2 (6 bases). This CDR3 has 13 amino acids. Trimming removed 6 bases at V and 4 bases at J, with 12 bases between. Germline CDR1 and CDR2: SQVTM and ANQGSEA. CDR3 protein: CSVQRASTGELFF. CDR3 coding DNA: TGCAGCGTGCAGCGGGCCTCCACCGGGGAGCTGTTTTTT.

V usage is TRBV2 and J usage is TRBJ1-5; TRBD1 aligns across 12 bases. V was clipped by 5 bases and J by 5 bases; unmatched bases: 4. The germline gives CDR1 SNHLY, CDR2 FYNNEI. The CDR3 runs 15 residues. The CDR3 spells CASSSGQGAHQPQHF. In DNA, the CDR3 is TGTGCCAGCAGTTCGGGACAGGGGGCACATCAGCCCCAGCATTTT.

The rearrangement links TRBV27 to TRBJ2-3; weak D call: TRBD1 (6 bases). Trimming took 5 bases from V and 3 from J, leaving 15 bases between them. The germline gives CDR1 MNHEY, CDR2 SMNVEV (reference sequence). This CDR3 spans 15 amino acids. The chain's CDR3 is CASSLRTVWTDTQYF. The DNA of the CDR3 is TGTGCCAGCAGTCTACGGACAGTTTGGACAGATACGCAGTATTTT.

The CDR3 is CATSRGDRGKETQYF. CDR3 sequence (DNA): TGTGCCACCAGCAGGGGGGACAGGGGGAAAGAGACCCAGTACTTC. This chain connects TRBV15 to TRBJ2-5, with TRBD1 identical over 11 bases. V shed 3 bases and J 3 bases; nucleotides not matched to a gene: 3. CDR1 and CDR2 (germline): LNHNV, YYDKDF (reference sequence). CDR3 size: 15 residues.